This T cell receptor beta chain was captured by sequencing in a study of blood T cell repertoires in COVID-19. Study at large: T cells, B-cell-depleted T cells, or PBMCs provided the cDNA or gDNA that served as material.

Profiled with immunoSEQ multiplex PCR; TCRdb holds only in-frame clones, not every one. The sample holds around 140,000 clones, around 87% seen once. Germline lookup yields CDR1 SNHLY and CDR2 FYNNEI. With 6 bases clipped from V and 5 bases from J, the junction kept 7 bases outside the gene matches. The CDR3 runs to 14 residues. V gene TRBV2 combines with J gene TRBJ2-7; 10 bases are shared with TRBD1. This receptor was taken from a man aged 80 or over with acute or convalescent COVID-19. Sequencing was carried out using peripheral blood. CDR3 coding DNA: TGTGCCAGCAGCGCGACAGGGGGCTATAACGAGCAGTACTTC. Amino acids: CASSATGGYNEQYF.